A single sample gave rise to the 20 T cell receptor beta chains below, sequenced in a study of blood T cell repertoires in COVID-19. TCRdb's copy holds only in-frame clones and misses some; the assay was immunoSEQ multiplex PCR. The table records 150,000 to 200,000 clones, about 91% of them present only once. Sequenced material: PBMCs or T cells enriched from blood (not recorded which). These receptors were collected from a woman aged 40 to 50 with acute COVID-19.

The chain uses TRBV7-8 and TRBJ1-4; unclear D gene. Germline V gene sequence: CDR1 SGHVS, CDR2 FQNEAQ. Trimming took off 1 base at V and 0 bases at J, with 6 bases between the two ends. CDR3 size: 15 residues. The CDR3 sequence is CASSLGSATNEKLFF. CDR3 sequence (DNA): TGTGCCAGCAGCTTAGGATCAGCAACTAATGAAAAACTGTTTTTT.

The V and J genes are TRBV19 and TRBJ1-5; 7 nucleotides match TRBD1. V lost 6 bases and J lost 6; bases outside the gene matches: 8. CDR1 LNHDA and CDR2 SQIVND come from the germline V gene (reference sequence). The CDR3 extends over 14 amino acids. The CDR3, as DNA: TGTGCCAGTAGAAACAGGGGCTCCGGTCAGCCCCAGCATTTT. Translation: CASRNRGSGQPQHF.

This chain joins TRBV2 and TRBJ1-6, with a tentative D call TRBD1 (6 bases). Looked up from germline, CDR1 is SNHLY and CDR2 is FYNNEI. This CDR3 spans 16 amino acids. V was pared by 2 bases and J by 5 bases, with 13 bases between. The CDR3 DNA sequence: TGTGCCAGCAGTGAAAGGGGACACGGGGATAATTCACCCCTCCACTTT. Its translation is CASSERGHGDNSPLHF.

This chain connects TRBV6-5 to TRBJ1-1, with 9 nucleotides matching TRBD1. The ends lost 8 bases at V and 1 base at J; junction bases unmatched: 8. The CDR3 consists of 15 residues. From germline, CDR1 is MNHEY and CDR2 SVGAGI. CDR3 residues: CASFDRGLPNTEAFF. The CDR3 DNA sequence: TGTGCCAGCTTCGACAGGGGGTTGCCGAACACTGAAGCTTTCTTT.

The CDR3 DNA follows: TGTGCCAGCAGTTTAGCCGACAGTCTCGCGTACTTC. This gives the protein CASSLADSLAYF. V is TRBV12-3 or TRBV12-4 and J is TRBJ2-5; D possibly corresponds to TRBD1 (5 bases). Trimming took 0 bases from V and 13 from J, leaving 12 bases between them. The CDR3 length is 12 residues.

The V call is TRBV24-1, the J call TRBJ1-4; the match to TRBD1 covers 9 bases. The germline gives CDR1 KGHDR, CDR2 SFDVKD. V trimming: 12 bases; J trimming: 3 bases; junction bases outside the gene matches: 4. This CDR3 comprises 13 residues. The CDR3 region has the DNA TGTGCCCTACGGGACAGGGCTAATGAAAAACTGTTTTTT. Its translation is CALRDRANEKLFF.

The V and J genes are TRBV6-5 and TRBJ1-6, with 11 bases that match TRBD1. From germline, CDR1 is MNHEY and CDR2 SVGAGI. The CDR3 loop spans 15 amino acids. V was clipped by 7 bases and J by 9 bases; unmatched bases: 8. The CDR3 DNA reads TGTGCCAGCAATCGGGGACAGGGGGAGGGTTCACCCCTCCACTTT. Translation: CASNRGQGEGSPLHF.

The CDR3 DNA reads TGCGCCAGCAGCTTAAGGCCAGGGAGGGAAGAGACCCAGTACTTC. Protein product: CASSLRPGREETQYF. This chain uses TRBV5-1 with TRBJ2-5, with TRBD2 matching 7 bases. The CDR3 covers 15 residues. Germline CDR1 is SGHRS and CDR2 is YFSETQ. With 2 bases clipped from V and 3 bases from J, the junction kept 7 bases outside the gene matches.

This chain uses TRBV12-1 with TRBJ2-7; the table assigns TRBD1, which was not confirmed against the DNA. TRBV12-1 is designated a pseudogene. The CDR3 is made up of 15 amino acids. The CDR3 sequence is CASSGPQGFSYEQYF. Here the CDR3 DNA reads TGTGCCAGCAGTGGCCCACAGGGCTTCTCCTACGAGCAGTACTTC.

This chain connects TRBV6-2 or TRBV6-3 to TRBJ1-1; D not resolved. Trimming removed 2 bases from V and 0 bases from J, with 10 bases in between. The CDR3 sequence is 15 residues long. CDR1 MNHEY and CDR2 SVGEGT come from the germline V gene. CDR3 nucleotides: TGTGCCAGCAGTTACGAGACAACAATGAACACTGAAGCTTTCTTT. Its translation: CASSYETTMNTEAFF.

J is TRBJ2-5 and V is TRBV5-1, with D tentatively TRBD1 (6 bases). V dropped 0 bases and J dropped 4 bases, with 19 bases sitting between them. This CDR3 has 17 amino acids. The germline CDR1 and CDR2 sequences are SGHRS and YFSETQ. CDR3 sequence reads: CASSLAPDTGSRETQYF. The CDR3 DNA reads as TGCGCCAGCAGCTTGGCCCCGGACACAGGGAGCCGAGAGACCCAGTACTTC. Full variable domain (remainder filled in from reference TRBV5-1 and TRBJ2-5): KAGVTQTPRYLIKTRGQQVTLSCSPISGHRSVSWYQQTPGQGLQFLFEYFSETQRNKGNFPGRFSGRQFSNSRSEMNVSTLELGDSALYLCASSLAPDTGSRETQYFGPGTRLLVL.

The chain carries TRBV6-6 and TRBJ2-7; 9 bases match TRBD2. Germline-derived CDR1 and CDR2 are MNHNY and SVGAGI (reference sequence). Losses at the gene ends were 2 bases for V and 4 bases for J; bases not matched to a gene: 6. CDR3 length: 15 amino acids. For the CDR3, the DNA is TGTGCCAGCAGTTACGGGTCGACTAGCGGTTACGAGCAGTACTTC. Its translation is CASSYGSTSGYEQYF.

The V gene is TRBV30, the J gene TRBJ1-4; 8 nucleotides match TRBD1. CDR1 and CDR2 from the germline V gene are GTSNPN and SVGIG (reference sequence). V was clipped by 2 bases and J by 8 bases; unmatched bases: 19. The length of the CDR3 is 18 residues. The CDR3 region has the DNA TGTGCCTGGAGTAAAAGCCGGGACAGGACGGCCCTTTGGGAAAAACTGTTTTTT. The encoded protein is CAWSKSRDRTALWEKLFF.

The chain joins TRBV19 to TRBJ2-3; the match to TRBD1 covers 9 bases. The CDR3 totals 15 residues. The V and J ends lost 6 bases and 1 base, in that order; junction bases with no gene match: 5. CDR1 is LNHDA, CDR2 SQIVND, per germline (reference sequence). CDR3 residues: CASRQRQGGTDTQYF. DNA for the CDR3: TGTGCCAGTAGGCAGCGACAGGGGGGCACAGATACGCAGTATTTT. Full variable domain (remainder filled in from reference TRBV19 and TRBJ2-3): DGGITQSPKYLFRKEGQNVTLSCEQNLNHDAMYWYRQDPGQGLRLIYYSQIVNDFQKGDIAEGYSVSREKKESFPLTVTSAQKNPTAFYLCASRQRQGGTDTQYFGPGTRLTVL.

CDR3 amino acids: CASATGGQAYEQYF. The CDR3 bases are TGTGCCAGCGCTACAGGGGGCCAAGCCTACGAGCAGTACTTC. This chain joins TRBV2 and TRBJ2-7, with 9 bases identical to TRBD1. The CDR3 covers 14 residues. Unmatched junction bases numbered 7, after V lost 8 bases and J lost 2 bases. The germline V gene has CDR1 SNHLY and CDR2 FYNNEI. Combining the CDR3 with reference TRBV2 and TRBJ2-7 gives the whole variable domain EPEVTQTPSHQVTQMGQEVILRCVPISNHLYFYWYRQILGQKVEFLVSFYNNEISEKSEIFDDQFSVERPDGSNFTLKIRSTKLEDSAMYFCASATGGQAYEQYFGPGTRLTVT.

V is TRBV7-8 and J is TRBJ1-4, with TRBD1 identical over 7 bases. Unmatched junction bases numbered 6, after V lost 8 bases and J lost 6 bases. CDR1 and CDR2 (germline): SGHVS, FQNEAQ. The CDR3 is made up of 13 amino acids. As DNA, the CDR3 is TGTGCCAGCGGCCGGGACAGTCATGAAAAACTGTTTTTT. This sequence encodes CASGRDSHEKLFF.

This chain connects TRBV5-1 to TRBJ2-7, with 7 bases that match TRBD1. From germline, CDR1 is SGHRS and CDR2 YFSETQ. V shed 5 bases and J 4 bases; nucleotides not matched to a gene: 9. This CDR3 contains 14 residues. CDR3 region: CASRGQVVDYEQYF. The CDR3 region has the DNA TGCGCCAGCAGAGGACAGGTTGTCGATTACGAGCAGTACTTC.

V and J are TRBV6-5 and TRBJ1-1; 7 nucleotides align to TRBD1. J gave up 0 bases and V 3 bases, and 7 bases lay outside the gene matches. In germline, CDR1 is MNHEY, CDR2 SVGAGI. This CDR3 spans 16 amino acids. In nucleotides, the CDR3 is TGTGCCAGCAGTTATGTAAGCGGACAGGTGAACACTGAAGCTTTCTTT. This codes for CASSYVSGQVNTEAFF.

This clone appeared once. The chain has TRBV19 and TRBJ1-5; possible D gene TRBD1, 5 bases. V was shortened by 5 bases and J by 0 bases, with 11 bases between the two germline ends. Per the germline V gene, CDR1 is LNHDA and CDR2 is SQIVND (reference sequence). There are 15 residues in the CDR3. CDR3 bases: TGTGCCAGTAGTTCTATAGGGGCTAGCAATCAGCCCCAGCATTTT. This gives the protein CASSSIGASNQPQHF. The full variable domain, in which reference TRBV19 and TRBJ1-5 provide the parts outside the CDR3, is DGGITQSPKYLFRKEGQNVTLSCEQNLNHDAMYWYRQDPGQGLRLIYYSQIVNDFQKGDIAEGYSVSREKKESFPLTVTSAQKNPTAFYLCASSSIGASNQPQHFGDGTRLSIL.

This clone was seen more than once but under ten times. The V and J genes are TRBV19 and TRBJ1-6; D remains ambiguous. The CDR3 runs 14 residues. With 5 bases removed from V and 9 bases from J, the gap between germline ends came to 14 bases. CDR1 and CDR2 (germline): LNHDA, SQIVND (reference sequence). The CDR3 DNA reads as TGTGCCAGTAGTCCATCCGGGTTAAGTTCACCCCTCCACTTT. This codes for CASSPSGLSSPLHF.